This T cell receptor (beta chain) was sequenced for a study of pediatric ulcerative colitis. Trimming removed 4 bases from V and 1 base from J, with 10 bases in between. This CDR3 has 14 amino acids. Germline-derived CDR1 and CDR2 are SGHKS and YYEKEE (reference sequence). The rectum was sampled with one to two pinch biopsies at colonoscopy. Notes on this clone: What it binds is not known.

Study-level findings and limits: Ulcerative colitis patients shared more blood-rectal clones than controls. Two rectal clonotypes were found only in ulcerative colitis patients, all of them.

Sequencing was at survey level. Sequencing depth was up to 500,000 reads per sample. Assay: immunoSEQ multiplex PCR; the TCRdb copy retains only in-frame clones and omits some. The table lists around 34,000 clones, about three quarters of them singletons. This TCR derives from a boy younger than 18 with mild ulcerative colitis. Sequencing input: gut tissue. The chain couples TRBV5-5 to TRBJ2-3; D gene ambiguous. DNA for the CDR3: TGTGCCAGCAGCAGGCTATTCGGCACAGATACGCAGTATTTT. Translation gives CASSRLFGTDTQYF.